The 32 T cell receptor beta chains listed next were all sequenced from one sample in a study of cytomegalovirus exposure and HLA in healthy donors. 60 Vbeta and 13 Jbeta primers were used in PCR. Assay used: immunoSEQ multiplex PCR; TCRdb lists only in-frame clones, some missing. The repertoire holds about 140,000 clones, with 77% as singletons. The specimen was PBMCs. These receptors all come from a female donor in good health and CMV-seronegative.

The chain joins TRBV11-1 to TRBJ1-2; 8 bases are a match to TRBD1. The V gene's germline CDR1 is SGHAT and CDR2 FQDESV (reference sequence). With 3 bases clipped from V and 7 bases from J, the junction kept 4 bases outside the gene matches. The CDR3 has 13 amino acids. CDR3 coding DNA: TGTGCCAGCAGCTTTCAGGGGGCGCGTGGCTACACCTTC. Its protein product is CASSFQGARGYTF.

This clone was detected only a few times. Other nucleotide sequences in the sample specify the same CDR3. The V gene is TRBV4-1, the J gene TRBJ2-3, with unresolved D. V lost 0 bases, J lost 1 base, and 8 bases lay in between. The CDR3 consists of 15 residues. Germline V CDR1 and CDR2: MGHRA, YSYEKL. The CDR3 DNA sequence: TGCGCCAGCAGCCAAGAAATACGGGGCACAGATACGCAGTATTTT. It encodes CASSQEIRGTDTQYF.

This clone was counted between two and nine times. The V gene is TRBV5-4, the J gene TRBJ1-3; TRBD1 aligns across 7 bases. J lost 2 bases, V lost 8 bases, and 1 base had no gene match. From germline, CDR1 is SGHNT and CDR2 YYREEE (reference sequence). CDR3 length: 12 residues. CDR3 loop: CASGTAGNTIYF. CDR3 coding DNA: TGTGCCAGTGGGACAGCTGGAAACACCATATATTTT.

This clone was picked up one time. V gene TRBV9 combines with J gene TRBJ2-3; a possible D gene is TRBD2 (7 bases). Germline-derived CDR1 and CDR2 are SGDLS and YYNGEE. There are 16 residues in the CDR3. The germline V and J ends were trimmed by 0 bases and 2 bases, with 13 bases remaining between them. CDR3 bases: TGTGCCAGCAGCGTAGACGAGGGGGGGATCACAGATACGCAGTATTTT. This codes for CASSVDEGGITDTQYF.

The chain combines TRBV19 with TRBJ2-2; 9 bases match TRBD1. This CDR3 has 14 residues. Per the germline V gene, CDR1 is LNHDA and CDR2 is SQIVND (reference sequence). The trim removed 6 bases at V and 4 bases at J, leaving 3 bases unmatched. CDR3 sequence: CASRDRGGTGELFF. In nucleotides, the CDR3 is TGTGCCAGTAGAGACAGGGGGGGCACCGGGGAGCTGTTTTTT.

This clone was picked up a small number of times. The rearrangement joins TRBV18 to TRBJ2-7, with D tentatively TRBD1 (6 bases). V lost 0 bases and J 5 bases, leaving 14 bases between the germline ends. Germline V gives CDR1 KGHSH, CDR2 LQKENI. This CDR3 contains 15 residues. In DNA form, the CDR3 reads TGTGCCAGCTCACCACCGGGACATAGTCTCGACGAGCAGTACTTC. Amino acid sequence: CASSPPGHSLDEQYF.

This clone was detected a few times. This chain joins TRBV9 and TRBJ2-5, with D tentatively TRBD2 (6 bases). This CDR3 comprises 14 residues. CDR1 SGDLS and CDR2 YYNGEE come from the germline V gene. Trimming removed 3 bases from V and 5 bases from J, with 14 bases in between. CDR3 sequence (DNA): TGTGCCAGCAGCGCTGCGGGGCGCCCGGAGACCCAGTACTTC. It encodes CASSAAGRPETQYF.

The chain is built from TRBV2 and TRBJ2-7, with 13 bases aligning to TRBD2. The V gene end was trimmed by 7 bases and the J gene end by 3 bases; junction bases not matched to a gene: 9. The V gene's germline CDR1 is SNHLY and CDR2 FYNNEI. CDR3 length: 16 residues. As DNA, the CDR3 is TGTGCCAGCATAAGAAGGACTAGCGGGGGATTCTACGAGCAGTACTTC. Translated, it gives CASIRRTSGGFYEQYF.

This clone has only one observation. J is TRBJ2-5 and V is TRBV5-4, with a weak D call TRBD1 (6 bases). The J call may not be correct, given that the DNA end is closer to TRBJ2-7. There are 15 residues in the CDR3. Per the germline V gene, CDR1 is SGHNT and CDR2 is YYREEE (reference sequence). CDR3: CASSLSRGKPYEQYF. The CDR3 DNA reads TGTGCCAGCAGCCTTTCTAGGGGGAAACCCTACGAGCAGTACTTC.

The chain uses TRBV5-1 and TRBJ2-7, with a possible D match to TRBD2 (6 bases). The CDR3 totals 14 residues. Germline V gives CDR1 SGHRS, CDR2 YFSETQ. V was trimmed by 4 bases and J by 5 bases, leaving 16 bases between them. CDR3 nucleotides: TGCGCCAGCAGCACACGGGGGAAGGAAAACGAGCAGTACTTC. Protein product: CASSTRGKENEQYF.

V and J are TRBV10-1 and TRBJ1-1; TRBD1 is a possible D gene (5 bases). Per germline, CDR1 WNHNN and CDR2 SYGVQD (reference sequence). The CDR3 totals 14 residues. Trimming shortened V by 0 bases and J by 4 bases, and 9 bases separated the two germline ends. For the CDR3, the DNA is TGCGCCAGCAGTGAGTCGCGGGGGTCCACTGAAGCTTTCTTT. It encodes CASSESRGSTEAFF.

The chain joins TRBV19 to TRBJ2-3; a possible D gene is TRBD2 (5 bases). The CDR3 is 14 residues long. Trimming left V 7 bases short and J 0 bases short, with 11 bases between. Germline loops: CDR1 LNHDA, CDR2 SQIVND (reference sequence). CDR3 in amino acids: CASTLRASTDTQYF. The CDR3 region has the DNA TGTGCCAGTACCTTGAGGGCTAGCACAGATACGCAGTATTTT. Based on the CDR3 plus reference TRBV19 and TRBJ2-3, the full variable domain is DGGITQSPKYLFRKEGQNVTLSCEQNLNHDAMYWYRQDPGQGLRLIYYSQIVNDFQKGDIAEGYSVSREKKESFPLTVTSAQKNPTAFYLCASTLRASTDTQYFGPGTRLTVL.

Note on this clone: At the DNA level, this CDR3 is encoded by other sequences in the same sample as well. J is TRBJ2-7 and V is TRBV5-6, with D tentatively TRBD2 (6 bases). Germline CDR1 and CDR2: SGHDT and YYEEEE. With 2 bases removed from V and 2 bases from J, the gap between germline ends came to 17 bases. This CDR3 is 16 amino acids long. The CDR3 nucleotides are TGTGCCAGCAGCTTTTCTCTTCTGTCGGGGGCCTACGAGCAGTACTTC. Translated: CASSFSLLSGAYEQYF.

The chain is built from TRBV5-6 and TRBJ1-2, with 9 bases that match TRBD1. CDR1 and CDR2 (germline): SGHDT, YYEEEE. Trimming took 0 bases from V and 3 from J; bases not matched to a gene: 9. The CDR3 runs 17 residues. CDR3: CASSLDRGRRAHYGYTF. The CDR3 bases are TGTGCCAGCAGCTTGGACAGGGGGCGGAGGGCTCACTATGGCTACACCTTC. Filled out from reference TRBV5-6 and TRBJ1-2, the complete variable domain reads DAGVTQSPTHLIKTRGQQVTLRCSPKSGHDTVSWYQQALGQGPQFIFQYYEEEERQRGNFPDRFSGHQFPNYSSELNVNALLLGDSALYLCASSLDRGRRAHYGYTFGSGTRLTVV.

This sequence joins TRBV5-6 and TRBJ1-1; D not certain. V was shortened by 4 bases and J by 4 bases, with 17 bases between the two germline ends. Looked up from germline, CDR1 is SGHDT and CDR2 is YYEEEE. The CDR3 spans 15 residues. The CDR3 loop is CASSPVSRGGTEAFF. The CDR3 DNA follows: TGTGCCAGCAGCCCCGTATCGAGAGGCGGCACTGAAGCTTTCTTT.

The chain employs TRBV5-4 and TRBJ1-3; the D is unclear. Trimming took 0 bases from V and 0 from J, leaving 10 bases between them. The CDR3 loop spans 16 amino acids. Germline CDR1 reads SGHNT; CDR2 reads YYREEE (reference sequence). This CDR3 is CASSLVPSYSGNTIYF. The CDR3 nucleotides are TGTGCCAGCAGCTTGGTCCCCTCGTACTCTGGAAACACCATATATTTT.

This chain links TRBV6-5 with TRBJ1-1; 8 nucleotides agree with TRBD1. The V gene end was trimmed by 5 bases and the J gene end by 2 bases; junction bases not matched to a gene: 4. The CDR3 is 14 amino acids. Per germline, CDR1 MNHEY and CDR2 SVGAGI. This CDR3 is CASSGSGGNTEAFF. CDR3 coding DNA: TGTGCCAGCAGTGGGTCAGGGGGCAACACTGAAGCTTTCTTT.

The chain has TRBV4-2 and TRBJ1-2; tentative D call: TRBD1 (5 bases). Germline V CDR1 and CDR2: LGHNA, YNFKEQ. CDR3 length: 17 residues. Trimming removed 1 base from V and 2 bases from J, with 17 bases in between. Here the CDR3 DNA reads TGTGCCAGCAGCCAAGGCACCCAGGGAAGCCCCAACTATGGCTACACCTTC. Encoded protein: CASSQGTQGSPNYGYTF.

The gene calls are TRBV6-4 and TRBJ2-1, with D maybe TRBD1 (5 bases). Germline V lookup: CDR1 MRHNA, CDR2 SNTAGT. This CDR3 comprises 15 residues. V was pared by 2 bases and J by 0 bases, with 8 bases between. CDR3 sequence: CASSDAGNSYNEQFF. The CDR3, as DNA: TGTGCCAGCAGTGACGCAGGGAACTCCTACAATGAGCAGTTCTTC.

V is TRBV19 and J is TRBJ1-6; maybe TRBD1 (6 bases). CDR1 is LNHDA and CDR2 is SQIVND in the germline V gene (reference sequence). V lost 6 bases and J 4 bases, leaving 10 bases between the germline ends. CDR3 length: 14 residues. The CDR3 reads CASSRGQYNSPLHF. CDR3 coding DNA: TGTGCCAGTAGCCGAGGACAGTATAATTCACCCCTCCACTTT.

The chain uses TRBV27 and TRBJ2-3; 10 bases match TRBD2. The germline CDR1 and CDR2 sequences are MNHEY and SMNVEV (reference sequence). The J segment lost 0 bases and the V segment lost 8 bases, leaving 5 bases of the junction unmatched. CDR3 length: 15 amino acids. CDR3 coding DNA: TGTGCCAGCGCCACGACTAGCGGGAGCACAGATACGCAGTATTTT. Its translation is CASATTSGSTDTQYF.

The DNA of the CDR3 is TGTGCCAGCTCACCACATGAGACAGGGTCCTACAATGAGCAGTTCTTC. Translation: CASSPHETGSYNEQFF. This chain uses TRBV18 with TRBJ2-1, with 7 bases aligning to TRBD1. The CDR3 runs to 16 residues. Germline CDR1 KGHSH, CDR2 LQKENI. Trimming removed 1 base from V and 1 base from J; junction bases left unmatched: 4.

The chain links TRBV19 to TRBJ2-2; 16 bases map to TRBD2. Trimming at V came to 5 bases and at J to 4 bases, leaving 4 bases not matched to a gene. Germline loops: CDR1 LNHDA, CDR2 SQIVND (reference sequence). The CDR3 totals 17 residues. The CDR3 protein is CASSLGLAGGPTGELFF. The CDR3 coding sequence is TGTGCCAGTAGTCTGGGACTAGCGGGGGGGCCCACCGGGGAGCTGTTTTTT.

This rearrangement joins TRBV5-4 to TRBJ1-2; 9 bases fit TRBD1. The ends lost 3 bases at V and 8 bases at J; junction bases unmatched: 8. CDR1 is SGHNT and CDR2 is YYREEE in the germline V gene (reference sequence). The CDR3 has 14 residues. CDR3 sequence reads: CASSWGQGEQGYTF. CDR3 coding DNA: TGTGCCAGCAGCTGGGGACAGGGAGAACAAGGCTACACCTTC.

This chain connects TRBV19 to TRBJ2-3, with 10 bases aligning to TRBD1. Germline trimming cut 10 bases from V and 2 bases from J; bases unmatched to any gene: 6. This CDR3 spans 14 amino acids. Germline loops: CDR1 LNHDA, CDR2 SQIVND (reference sequence). The CDR3 bases are TGTGCCACAGACAGGGGGCTAAACACAGATACGCAGTATTTT. Encoded protein: CATDRGLNTDTQYF. The whole variable domain, remainder taken from reference TRBV19 and TRBJ2-3, is DGGITQSPKYLFRKEGQNVTLSCEQNLNHDAMYWYRQDPGQGLRLIYYSQIVNDFQKGDIAEGYSVSREKKESFPLTVTSAQKNPTAFYLCATDRGLNTDTQYFGPGTRLTVL.

A single count supports this clone. This rearrangement joins TRBV27 to TRBJ2-2, with 13 bases identical to TRBD2. Germline CDR1 and CDR2: MNHEY and SMNVEV (reference sequence). Germline trimming cut 5 bases from V and 7 bases from J; bases unmatched to any gene: 7. CDR3 size: 16 residues. The CDR3 loop reads CASSTTSGGALGELFF. The CDR3 DNA sequence: TGTGCCAGCAGTACCACTAGCGGGGGGGCCCTCGGGGAGCTGTTTTTT.

The chain carries TRBV5-4 and TRBJ2-5; TRBD1 matches at 9 bases. Trimming took 5 bases from V and 3 from J; bases not matched to a gene: 8. The CDR3 extends over 15 amino acids. Per the germline V gene, CDR1 is SGHNT and CDR2 is YYREEE (reference sequence). The CDR3 here is CASSIRTGAKETQYF. The CDR3 coding sequence is TGTGCCAGCAGTATAAGGACAGGGGCTAAAGAGACCCAGTACTTC.

The V call is TRBV25-1, the J call TRBJ2-6; 9 nucleotides align to TRBD1. The V gene end was trimmed by 3 bases and the J gene end by 0 bases; junction bases not matched to a gene: 6. The length of the CDR3 is 18 residues. The germline V gene has CDR1 MGHDK and CDR2 SYGVNS. The CDR3 sequence is CASSEEGQGISGANVLTF. The CDR3, as DNA: TGTGCCAGCAGTGAGGAAGGACAGGGGATCTCTGGGGCCAACGTCCTGACTTTC.

This chain connects TRBV28 to TRBJ2-1; 7 bases align to TRBD2. The V segment lost 5 bases and the J segment 8 bases; nucleotides outside the gene matches: 15. The CDR3 runs 16 residues. Looked up from germline, CDR1 is MDHEN and CDR2 is SYDVKM. The CDR3 DNA reads TGTGCCAGCAGTCCCTTCCGGGACTACCTTAGAGATGAGCAGTTCTTC. Residues: CASSPFRDYLRDEQFF.

This chain links TRBV19 with TRBJ2-7; D is ambiguous. Trimming shortened V by 3 bases and J by 6 bases, and 12 bases separated the two germline ends. The CDR3 has 13 amino acids. Germline V CDR1 and CDR2: LNHDA, SQIVND (reference sequence). DNA of the CDR3: TGTGCCAGTAGTATGATCCGAGCACGCGAGCAGTACTTC. This gives the protein CASSMIRAREQYF.

This rearrangement joins TRBV10-3 to TRBJ2-2, with a possible D match to TRBD1 (6 bases). The CDR3 has 16 amino acids. V lost 3 bases, J lost 4 bases, and 15 bases lay in between. The germline V gene encodes CDR1 ENHRY and CDR2 SYGVKD. CDR3 residues: CAISEREQGPTGELFF. CDR3 bases: TGTGCCATCAGTGAAAGGGAACAGGGCCCCACCGGGGAGCTGTTTTTT.

This clone was detected a few times. DNA for the CDR3: TGTGCCAGCTCACCGACAGGGGGAGTTACGAACACTGAAGCTTTCTTT. Translated: CASSPTGGVTNTEAFF. The gene calls are TRBV18 and TRBJ1-1, with 9 bases matching TRBD1. This CDR3 comprises 16 residues. Germline V gives CDR1 KGHSH, CDR2 LQKENI. V was pared by 3 bases and J by 1 base, with 6 bases of the junction left unmatched.